The present TCR beta chain was sequenced within a study of technical replicates of blood from several donors. CDR3 length: 15 residues. V lost 1 base and J 3 bases, leaving 12 bases between the germline ends. The V gene's germline CDR1 is SGHNT and CDR2 YENEEA. TCRdb's copy holds only in-frame clones and misses some; the assay was immunoSEQ multiplex PCR. The sample lists about 75,000 clones; around 97% were seen once. Sequenced input: T cells isolated from PBMCs. V is TRBV11-3 and J is TRBJ1-2; D gene unclear. This TCR was recovered from a human donor in good health. This CDR3 reads CASSLAFTGYYGYTF. The CDR3 DNA reads TGTGCCAGCAGCTTAGCCTTTACCGGGTACTATGGCTACACCTTC.